This T cell receptor beta chain is from a study of CD8 T cells in ankylosing spondylitis. Study conclusions and caveats: CD8+ by phenotype, disease-linked clones were relatively rare in peripheral blood. What appeared characteristic of ankylosing spondylitis blood was a TCR beta motif of 7 or 8 highly homologous variants. Earlier literature documents some of the motif variants in reactive arthritis synovial fluid and blood.

Note on this clonotype: The antigen is not known.

TCRdb re-analysed the 5' RACE reads in MiXCR, keeping a single row per CDR3 protein. The repertoire holds fewer than 450,000 distinct CDR3 sequences, with approximately 17% as singletons. CDR1 is LNHNV, CDR2 YYDKDF, per germline (reference sequence). Trimming took 1 base from V and 0 from J, leaving 19 bases between them. This CDR3 is 19 amino acids long. V usage is TRBV15 and J usage is TRBJ1-3, with D maybe TRBD1 (6 bases). This TCR came from a male donor with ankylosing spondylitis. Sequencing used blood, either unsorted or a sorted T cell fraction (not recorded which). DNA for the CDR3: TGTGCCACCAGCAGAGTTGGTGGGGGACACGCGTTCTCTGGAAACACCATATATTTT. Amino acids: CATSRVGGGHAFSGNTIYF.